The source of this T cell receptor beta chain is a study of molecular identifiers for immune sequencing clone quantification. On this clonotype: Its target is not known.

V was clipped by 0 bases and J by 0 bases; unmatched bases: 6. From germline, CDR1 is LGHNA and CDR2 YSLEER. CDR3 size: 18 residues. Methods described previously were used for bulk TCR libraries, and listed TCR primers were applied. One entry per CDR3 protein, called by TCRdb with MiXCR from the PCR reads. Of 550,000 to 750,000 distinct CDR3 sequences in the sample, about 20% were seen once. Study-level findings and limits: Detectable among 800,000 to 1,000,000 naive cells, according to reports, was Jurkat TCR RNA spiked in from one cell.

Sequencing input: naive CD8+ T cells from blood, with Jurkat cell RNA spiked in. Regarding subset: FACS-sorted CD8+CD4-CCR7+CD45RA+ naive T cells. The TCR sequence derives from a human donor in good health. Some libraries in this study had Jurkat cell RNA spiked in. The genes are TRBV4-3 and TRBJ2-1; 9 bases map to TRBD2. CDR3 in amino acids: CASSQEPSGASSYNEQFF. The DNA of the CDR3 is TGCGCCAGCAGCCAAGAACCTAGCGGGGCTAGCTCCTACAATGAGCAGTTCTTC.